This TCR beta chain was captured by sequencing in a study of T cell responses to AZD1222 COVID-19 vaccine. Overall study findings and caveats: The donor cohort was predominantly white British with a female majority, and clonal diversity may have been underestimated.

Trimming removed 1 base from V and 0 bases from J, with 6 bases in between. Germline lookup yields CDR1 MDHEN and CDR2 SYDVKM. The CDR3 loop spans 14 amino acids. Libraries were prepared by immunoSEQ multiplex PCR; TCRdb keeps only in-frame clonotypes and omits some of them. The sample has roughly 42,000 clones; roughly 88% are singletons. Note on this clone: Its antigen is not identified.

The sequence derives from an adult who received the MenACWY meningococcal vaccine as a control. The chain uses TRBV28 and TRBJ1-2, with unresolved D. The sample here was peripheral blood, taken 28 days after the second dose of the MenACWY control vaccine. Written as DNA, the CDR3 is TGTGCCAGCAGTTTATCGGGGACTAACTATGGCTACACCTTC. Protein sequence: CASSLSGTNYGYTF.